The clone carrying this T cell receptor (beta chain) has at least ten counts. Its target is unknown. Together with a sample-barcoded 5' primer, a J-beta primer mix was included in a second PCR lasting about 7 to 11 cycles. TCRdb called the 5' RACE reads again in MiXCR, with one record for every CDR3 protein. The sample has around 1,800,000 distinct CDR3 sequences, roughly two fifths seen once. The sample originates from a study of blood T cells in healthy people across ages. Whole-study context: Using template switching, researchers captured about one barcoded beta molecule for each two T cells.

V dropped 5 bases and J dropped 5 bases, with 6 bases sitting between them. Germline values: CDR1 DFQATT, CDR2 SNEGSKA (reference sequence). The CDR3 spans 10 residues. Study results and limitations: Fewer expanded clones and more diversity marked long-lived versus aged donors. While age rose, TCR beta diversity per million T cells dropped in a roughly linear way.

The TCR sequence derives from a human donor in good health. The sample taken for sequencing was blood. This chain links TRBV20-1 with TRBJ2-5; D not resolved. The CDR3 nucleotides are TGCAGTGCTCCCCGGGAGACCCAGTACTTC. This translates into CSAPRETQYF.